A selection of T cell receptor beta chains follows, all from one sample in a study of CD8 T cells in ankylosing spondylitis. TCRdb used MiXCR to reprocess the 5' RACE reads, holding one entry per CDR3 protein. Of 450,000 or so distinct CDR3 sequences listed, 25% to 30% are singletons. Sample: blood, either unsorted or a sorted T cell fraction (not recorded which). These receptors were taken from a male donor with ankylosing spondylitis. Each CDR3 is given without its conserved first and last residue.

cdr3_aa j_call v_call
SARVRDAGGTEAF TRBJ1-1 TRBV20-1
SARGATGGTYEQY TRBJ2-7 TRBV20-1
SALGISGNTIY TRBJ1-3 TRBV20-1
ASSLEEGLGGYT TRBJ1-2 TRBV7-9
SASSGLENQPQH TRBJ1-5 TRBV20-1
ASRPGLLNTEAF TRBJ1-1 TRBV7-9
ASSDAGQTTNEKLF TRBJ1-4 TRBV25-1
ASSFIDRSNTEAF TRBJ1-1 TRBV27
SVRTSGVYNEQF TRBJ2-1 TRBV20-1
ASTSNTEAF TRBJ1-1 TRBV12-3/TRBV12-4
ASSFGVQETQY TRBJ2-5 TRBV5-1
ATSRDLGYEQF TRBJ2-1 TRBV15
ASRYTPDQPQH TRBJ1-5 TRBV5-1
ASSFRWTSGSNEQF TRBJ2-1 TRBV27
SARDRQNTEAF TRBJ1-1 TRBV20-1
ASSEATYGYT TRBJ1-2 TRBV6-1
ASSWGTSGRAETQY TRBJ2-5 TRBV5-1
ASSFTGGVRNEQF TRBJ2-1 TRBV12-3/TRBV12-4
ASSFLRGTGLDTEAF TRBJ1-1 TRBV27
SAKTGYSNQPQH TRBJ1-5 TRBV20-1
ASSPTRTSGSIGELF TRBJ2-2 TRBV6-1
ASSTGMNYGYT TRBJ1-2 TRBV5-1
SVRNSGSWGEQF TRBJ2-1 TRBV29-1
TARLAGEFEQF TRBJ2-1 TRBV20-1
ASSEQAYSNQPQH TRBJ1-5 TRBV6-1
ASSIDTGVQETQY TRBJ2-5 TRBV5-1
ASSLLAAGGFGTRYGYT TRBJ1-2 TRBV11-1
ASSYLGGSYSNQPQH TRBJ1-5 TRBV6-5
ASRPRGQNIEQF TRBJ2-1 TRBV5-6